This TCR beta chain was retrieved from a study of blood T cell repertoires in COVID-19. In the study overall: T cells, B-cell-depleted T cells, or PBMCs supplied cDNA or gDNA.

Using immunoSEQ multiplex PCR, the repertoire was profiled, and TCRdb retains in-frame clones only, with some absent. The table records some 270,000 clones, under 85% of them present only once. Trimming pared 5 bases from V and 0 bases from J, leaving 10 bases between. Germline lookup yields CDR1 MNHEY and CDR2 SMNVEV (reference sequence). CDR3 size: 14 residues. Patients at the Seattle site were enrolled during active infection and followed longitudinally. This clone was observed a few times. The chain employs TRBV27 and TRBJ1-1; TRBD1 might be the D (5 bases). The TCR was taken from a human donor with COVID-19, enrolled during active disease. The donor label of this sample is uncertain. Sequences were obtained from peripheral blood. The CDR3 DNA reads as TGTGCCAGCAGTGCGGGGCCCATGAACACTGAAGCTTTCTTT. Residues: CASSAGPMNTEAFF.